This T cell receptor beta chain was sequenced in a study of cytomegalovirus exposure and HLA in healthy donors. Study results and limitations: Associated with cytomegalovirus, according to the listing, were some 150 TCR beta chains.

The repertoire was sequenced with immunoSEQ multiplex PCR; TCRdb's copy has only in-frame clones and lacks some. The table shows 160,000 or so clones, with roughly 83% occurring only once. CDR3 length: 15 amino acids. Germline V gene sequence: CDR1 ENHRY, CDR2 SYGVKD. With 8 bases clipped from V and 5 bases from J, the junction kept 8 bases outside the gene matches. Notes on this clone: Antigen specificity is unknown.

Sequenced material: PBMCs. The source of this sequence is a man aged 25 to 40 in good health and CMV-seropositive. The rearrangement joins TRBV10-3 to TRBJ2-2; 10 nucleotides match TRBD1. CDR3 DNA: TGTGCCATCTTGCTAGGGACAGGGGAAACCGGGGAGCTGTTTTTT. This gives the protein CAILLGTGETGELFF.